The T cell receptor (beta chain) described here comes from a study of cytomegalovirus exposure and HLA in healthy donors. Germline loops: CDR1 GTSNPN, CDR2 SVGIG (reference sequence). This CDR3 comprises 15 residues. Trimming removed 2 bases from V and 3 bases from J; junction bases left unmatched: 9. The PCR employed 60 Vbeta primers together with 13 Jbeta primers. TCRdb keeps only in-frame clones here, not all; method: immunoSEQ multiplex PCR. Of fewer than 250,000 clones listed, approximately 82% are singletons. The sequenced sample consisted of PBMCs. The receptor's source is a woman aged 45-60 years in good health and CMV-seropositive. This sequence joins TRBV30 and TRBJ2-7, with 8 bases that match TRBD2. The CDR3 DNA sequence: TGTGCCTGGAGTAGGGGCGGGGGGACTATCTACGAGCAGTACTTC. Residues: CAWSRGGGTIYEQYF.